This T cell receptor (beta chain) was documented in a study of blood T cell repertoires in COVID-19. Study in general: PBMCs, B-cell-depleted T cells, or T cells were the source of the cDNA or gDNA that made up the material.

Study processing details: By means of reference gene primer amplification, nucleated cell counts were estimated. The table came from immunoSEQ multiplex PCR; TCRdb's copy has only in-frame clones and leaves some out. The V and J calls and clone size are taken from that table; D and trimming were inferred from the DNA. The repertoire holds roughly 140,000 clones, with around nine tenths as singletons. V dropped 1 base and J dropped 5 bases, with 10 bases sitting between them. This CDR3 has 14 residues. The V gene's germline CDR1 is MNHNS and CDR2 SASEGT. The V call is TRBV6-1, the J call TRBJ2-3, with a weak D call TRBD1 (6 bases). The sample taken for sequencing was peripheral blood. The TCR comes from a human donor in a cohort sampled during active COVID-19. The CDR3 region is CASSEGTARDTQYF. CDR3 nucleotide sequence: TGTGCCAGCAGTGAAGGGACAGCGAGAGATACGCAGTATTTT.